This entry concerns a single T cell receptor beta chain. This clonotype was observed at least ten times. What this receptor recognizes is not known. One base away there is no much larger clone; base qualities are not given. This sample was taken from a study of human T cells and chemical hapten exposure (dated by TCRdb to the early 2020s). Concerning the study at large: For sensitization, 2% DPC in acetone was applied to a 2 cm by 2 cm area of upper inner arm skin. Weekly therapeutic DPC doses were additionally applied to the scalp of patients throughout the roughly 23-week study period. Blood samples were taken from patients before sensitization (week 0) and then at 2, 6 and about 24 weeks after DPC sensitization. Some 29 alopecia patients provided blood for TCR sequencing at one to four time points (pre-sensitization, 2, 6 and 24 weeks). Most of the patients in the cohort were female, and the cohort covered alopecia areata with under or over 50% scalp involvement, alopecia totalis and alopecia universalis. Libraries were pooled for sequencing, and variation in per-sample TCR yields was attributed mainly to small differences in library volumes within the pool. Peripheral blood TCR repertoire changes were tracked in vivo in alopecia patients during primary and secondary sensitization to the hapten diphenylcyclopropenone (DPC). Patch testing was done on the upper back using Finn chambers containing 0.01% DPC, and results were scored after 6 days according to International Contact Dermatitis Research Group standards. Paper-wide results and their limitations: A positive correlation was found between the number of PT1 expanded TCRs and patch test score, with significance reached at thresholds 8, 16 and 32 but not 4. Significantly more large CDR3 similarity clusters were formed by expanded TCRs than by pre-sensitization or healthy control sets, consistent with antigen-driven responses. After repeated subsampling, changes were observed in the strength of the expansion versus patch-test correlation and in the threshold at which the correlation became significant. All patients had alopecia, a presumed autoimmune disease, so their immune response might differ from that of healthy individuals. The number of TCRs above 1 in 1000 frequency did not change with DPC sensitization; there was no evidence of global repertoire structure alterations.

The protocol used for the library was RACE. Sequencing relied on a NextSeq 500. During library preparation, unique molecular identifiers were attached to individual cDNA molecules so that TCRs could be counted in a quantitative, reproducible way. Each blood RNA sample was used to sequence both TCR alpha and TCR beta chains. Regarding the original processing steps: Samples had a median of about 90,000 TCRs, with a range from about 23,224 to 750,000. The Decombinator software suite was used to annotate the V, J and CDR3 of the TCR reads. To make PS versus PT1 abundance plots, every sample was subsampled to the same number of TCRs (28,000). TCRs were defined as expanded if absent before sensitization and observed at least eight times at the 2-week time point. The public reads were reprocessed in TCRdb via fastp at Q25 and MiXCR, keeping in-frame beta chains. Rows with a matching CDR3 protein are joined into one entry that keeps the most common DNA and genes. The V and J calls here are based on TCRdb, not the publication. This sample comprises some 120,000 distinct CDR3 sequences, around an eighth of them detected only once. Over 1.1% of the sample is taken by the ten largest.

The sample's time point label, in plain terms: patch test 1, 2 weeks after DPC sensitization. The treatment or condition label for this specimen denotes: therapeutic diphenylcyclopropenone sensitization with weekly scalp DPC. At each patch-test visit, blood was drawn before the patch test was applied. To be eligible, patients had to be aged 18 to 70, diagnosed with alopecia and judged suitable for DPC therapy, while pregnant patients were excluded. Unfractionated whole blood was collected in Tempus Blood RNA tubes, and total RNA was extracted from that blood. The sequence came from a woman in her forties or fifties with alopecia areata. Some clones in this sample may be carry-over from other donors' samples. The source was whole blood, collected in connection with sensitization to the hapten diphenylcyclopropenone (DPC).

CDR3 sequence: CASSPGPSGGYTF. The sequenced DNA is TGTGCCAGCTCCCCAGGACCCTCAGGCGGTTACACCTTC. This chain is built from TRBV12-3 or TRBV12-4 and TRBJ1-2; the D segment cannot be called with confidence. V is reduced by 8 bases and J by 11 bases, leaving a spacing of 21 bases between them. Including cysteine and phenylalanine, the CDR3 has 13 amino acids. The read is trimmed to its CDR3 DNA, 39 bases read in frame from base 1.